One T cell receptor (beta chain) is described in this entry. Germline values: CDR1 MDHEN, CDR2 SYDVKM. The ends were cut back, 2 bases at V and 1 base at J, with 14 bases in the middle. The CDR3 is 17 amino acids. The study ran its PCR with 60 Vbeta and 13 Jbeta primers. Some clones are missing from TCRdb's copy, which holds only in-frame ones; the method was immunoSEQ multiplex PCR. This sample yields approximately 150,000 clones, of which about three quarters are seen a single time; around 4.6% belongs to the top ten. The data were obtained in a study of cytomegalovirus exposure and HLA in healthy donors.

The chain joins TRBV28 to TRBJ2-2, with a possible D match to TRBD1 (5 bases). This TCR came from a man aged 18 to 29 in good health and CMV-seropositive. Specimen: PBMCs. CDR3 in amino acids: CASSLQTVSMNTGELFF. The CDR3 DNA is TGTGCCAGCAGTTTACAGACAGTCTCGATGAACACCGGGGAGCTGTTTTTT.